The entry below gives a single TCR beta chain sequence along with its context. The antigen remains unidentified. This sample is drawn from a study of cytomegalovirus exposure and HLA in healthy donors. Study-level information: Among around 400 genotyped donors, roughly 80% fell in the Caucasian-associated ancestry cluster. Overall study findings and caveats: The study had only CMV serostatus as immune exposure information. TCR sequences were mostly rare, though some public TCRs occurred in many donors.

The PCR ran on 60 Vbeta and 13 Jbeta primers. The assay was immunoSEQ multiplex PCR, and TCRdb's table has in-frame clones only and misses some. The repertoire includes some 97,000 clones, roughly 80% of them detected once, and around 14% sits in the top ten. The V end lost 6 bases, the J end lost 3 bases, and 11 bases lay between the germline ends. This CDR3 region has 13 residues. Germline V gene data show CDR1 as ENHRY and CDR2 as SYGVKD. The receptor's source is a male donor in good health and CMV-seropositive. The V call is TRBV10-3, the J call TRBJ1-1; possibly TRBD1 for D (6 bases). The material sequenced was PBMCs. The DNA for the CDR3 is TGTGCCATCAGCGAGACAGGCGACACTGAAGCTTTCTTT. It translates to CAISETGDTEAFF.